One and the same sample provided the 32 T cell receptor beta chains below, sequenced in a study of CD8 T cells in Susac syndrome. RNA in amounts of 0.5 to 1 ug was reverse transcribed with random hexamers. TCRdb called the immunoSEQ multiplex PCR reads again in MiXCR, with one record for every CDR3 protein. This sample has around 200,000 distinct CDR3 sequences, with 80% to 95% found just once. The specimen sequenced was CD8+ T cells from PBMCs. Every receptor here comes from a human donor with multiple sclerosis.

The CDR3 nucleotides are TGTGCCAGCAGCCTGGACAGGTTGGGGCTAGAGCAGTACTTC. It codes for CASSLDRLGLEQYF. V and J are TRBV14 and TRBJ2-7, with 7 bases lining up with TRBD1. This CDR3 contains 14 residues. Losses at the gene ends were 4 bases for V and 7 bases for J; bases not matched to a gene: 10. Germline lookup yields CDR1 SGHDN and CDR2 FVKESK.

The chain uses TRBV10-2 and TRBJ1-3, with no clear D. Deletions cut 5 bases from V and 0 bases from J, with 8 bases between. From germline, CDR1 is WSHSY and CDR2 SAAADI. The CDR3 contains 14 residues. For the CDR3, the DNA is TGCGCCAGCAGTCTTCGCCGCTCTGGAAACACCATATATTTT. Translating gives CASSLRRSGNTIYF.

This clonotype was found once. The rearrangement links TRBV6-2 or TRBV6-3 to TRBJ2-3; TRBD2 is a possible D gene (6 bases). This CDR3 contains 15 residues. V lost 7 bases to trimming and J lost 4 bases, with 18 bases between them. CDR1 is MNHEY, CDR2 SVGEGT, per germline. CDR3: CASNVRDGWSDTQYF. As DNA, the CDR3 is TGTGCCAGCAACGTGCGGGATGGATGGTCAGATACGCAGTATTTT.

The chain employs TRBV2 and TRBJ2-3; 7 bases are a match to TRBD2. V lost 3 bases and J lost 6; bases outside the gene matches: 9. The CDR3 contains 15 residues. Germline CDR1 and CDR2: SNHLY and FYNNEI. The CDR3 DNA follows: TGTGCCAGCAGTGACGGGCGCGGGGGTTGGGATACGCAGTATTTT. It translates to CASSDGRGGWDTQYF.

This clonotype appeared once. The chain uses TRBV9 and TRBJ2-3, with 7 bases identical to TRBD2. The length of the CDR3 is 15 residues. Germline V gene sequence: CDR1 SGDLS, CDR2 YYNGEE. The junction had 10 bases not matched to a gene; V was cut back by 3 bases and J by 6 bases. CDR3 loop: CASSGRLANRDTQYF. CDR3 DNA: TGTGCCAGCAGCGGGAGACTAGCCAACAGGGATACGCAGTATTTT.

V and J are TRBV19 and TRBJ1-5, with a possible D match to TRBD1 (5 bases). Germline V gene data show CDR1 as LNHDA and CDR2 as SQIVND (reference sequence). This CDR3 region has 14 residues. The ends were cut back, 3 bases at V and 5 bases at J, with 11 bases in the middle. The CDR3 protein is CASSIKTADQPQHF. CDR3 DNA sequence: TGTGCCAGTAGTATTAAGACAGCCGATCAGCCCCAGCATTTT.

This chain links TRBV7-9 with TRBJ2-7; no clear D. Germline values: CDR1 SEHNR, CDR2 FQNEAQ (reference sequence). This CDR3 is built from 15 residues. With 5 bases removed from V and 1 base from J, the gap between germline ends came to 15 bases. As DNA, the CDR3 is TGTGCCAGCAGCCCCAAGAGTGGCCCGTCCTACGAGCAGTACTTC. This encodes CASSPKSGPSYEQYF. Drawing the rest from reference TRBV7-9 and TRBJ2-7, the complete variable domain is DTGVSQNPRHKITKRGQNVTFRCDPISEHNRLYWYRQTLGQGPEFLTYFQNEAQLEKSRLLSDRFSAERPKGSFSTLEIQRTEQGDSAMYLCASSPKSGPSYEQYFGPGTRLTVT.

CDR3 residues: CSVAAANTGELFF. The CDR3 region has the DNA TGCAGCGTTGCCGCCGCGAACACCGGGGAGCTGTTTTTT. J is TRBJ2-2 and V is TRBV29-1; D call uncertain. CDR1 and CDR2 from the germline V gene are SQVTM and ANQGSEA. This CDR3 is 13 amino acids long. Trimming cost V 4 bases and J 0 bases, with 6 bases left between them.

This sequence joins TRBV12-3 or TRBV12-4 and TRBJ1-2; D is uncertain. This CDR3 spans 12 amino acids. The V and J ends lost 3 bases and 3 bases respectively, with 5 bases between them. The CDR3 region has the DNA TGTGCCAGCAGTTTCGAGGACTATGGCTACACCTTC. Its translation is CASSFEDYGYTF.

This clonotype came up once. V and J are TRBV4-3 and TRBJ2-3, with TRBD2 identical over 8 bases. CDR1 and CDR2 (germline): LGHNA, YSLEER. The J segment lost 3 bases and the V segment lost 1 base, leaving 9 bases of the junction unmatched. The CDR3 extends over 17 amino acids. CDR3 amino acids: CASSQVSLTSETDTQYF. CDR3 bases: TGCGCCAGCAGCCAAGTTAGTCTGACTAGCGAGACAGATACGCAGTATTTT.

The genes are TRBV11-3 and TRBJ1-4; D unclear. Trimming removed 5 bases from V and 0 bases from J, with 10 bases in between. The length of the CDR3 is 15 residues. Germline values: CDR1 SGHNT, CDR2 YENEEA. In DNA form, the CDR3 reads TGTGCCAGCAGCCCCGAGGGCTCAACTAATGAAAAACTGTTTTTT. Its protein product is CASSPEGSTNEKLFF.

The chain recombines TRBV29-1 with TRBJ1-2; TRBD1 might be the D (6 bases). The germline V gene encodes CDR1 SQVTM and CDR2 ANQGSEA. CDR3 size: 14 residues. V was shortened by 5 bases and J by 2 bases, with 15 bases between the two germline ends. This chain's CDR3 is CSVLPRGSNYGYTF. In DNA, the CDR3 is TGCAGCGTTTTGCCCAGGGGCTCCAACTATGGCTACACCTTC.

J is TRBJ2-7 and V is TRBV6-5; TRBD2 matches at 9 bases. The germline V gene encodes CDR1 MNHEY and CDR2 SVGAGI. J gave up 2 bases and V 4 bases, and 12 bases lay outside the gene matches. This CDR3 has 17 amino acids. The CDR3 DNA reads as TGTGCCAGCAGTTTCTCGATAGCGGGAGCTGTCGCCTACGAGCAGTACTTC. Its protein is CASSFSIAGAVAYEQYF.

The genes are TRBV5-8 and TRBJ2-7; D not resolved. CDR1 is SGHTS, CDR2 YDEGEE, per germline. This CDR3 has 12 residues. V lost 3 bases, J lost 4 bases, and 8 bases lay in between. This chain's CDR3 is CASSSKSYEQYF. The CDR3, as DNA: TGTGCCAGCAGCTCCAAAAGTTACGAGCAGTACTTC.

This rearrangement joins TRBV5-6 to TRBJ1-2; 7 bases match TRBD1. V was clipped by 2 bases and J by 6 bases; unmatched bases: 7. The length of the CDR3 is 14 residues. Germline values: CDR1 SGHDT, CDR2 YYEEEE. As DNA, the CDR3 is TGTGCCAGCAGCTTCGCCGACAGGGCAGATGGCTACACCTTC. Translated: CASSFADRADGYTF.

The rearrangement joins TRBV15 to TRBJ2-3, with D perhaps being TRBD1 or TRBD2 (5 bases each). The CDR3 extends over 15 amino acids. In germline, CDR1 is LNHNV, CDR2 YYDKDF (reference sequence). The V end lost 5 bases, the J end lost 2 bases, and 14 bases lay between the germline ends. CDR3 nucleotide sequence: TGTGCCACCAGCCCTAGGGACCGACCCACAGATACGCAGTATTTT. It specifies CATSPRDRPTDTQYF.

This rearrangement joins TRBV12-3 or TRBV12-4 to TRBJ2-3, with 16 positions matching TRBD2. Unmatched junction bases numbered 13, after V lost 10 bases and J lost 3 bases. CDR3 size: 18 residues. DNA of the CDR3: TGTGCCACCCTTGGAGGGACTAGCGGGAGGGCCGAGACAGATACGCAGTATTTT. Translation: CATLGGTSGRAETDTQYF.

The J gene is TRBJ2-2, the V gene TRBV6-6; tentatively, D is TRBD1 (7 bases). This CDR3 has 15 amino acids. Germline CDR1 MNHNY, CDR2 SVGAGI (reference sequence). The V end lost 6 bases, the J end lost 6 bases, and 17 bases lay between the germline ends. In DNA, the CDR3 is TGTGCCAGCAGGGTTCCGGGGGACAGCCCCGGGGAGCTGTTTTTT. Its protein is CASRVPGDSPGELFF.

The rearrangement joins TRBV4-3 to TRBJ2-2, with D unresolved. CDR1 is LGHNA, CDR2 YSLEER, per germline. The V gene lost 3 bases and the J gene lost 4 bases, with 15 bases spanning the gap. The CDR3 spans 16 residues. The CDR3: CASSHYSQTPTGELFF. The CDR3 DNA follows: TGCGCCAGCAGCCACTACTCACAGACACCCACCGGGGAGCTGTTTTTT.

This chain links TRBV30 with TRBJ2-7; 8 bases align to TRBD1. Germline CDR1 is GTSNPN and CDR2 is SVGIG (reference sequence). The CDR3 spans 13 residues. Unmatched junction bases numbered 4, after V lost 1 base and J lost 5 bases. This chain's CDR3 is CAWSGTGIDEQYF. CDR3 in DNA: TGTGCCTGGAGTGGGACAGGGATAGACGAGCAGTACTTC.

This chain joins TRBV2 and TRBJ2-7; D tentatively reads TRBD1 or TRBD2 (5 bases each). V lost 8 bases, J lost 0 bases, and 17 bases lay in between. Germline V CDR1 and CDR2: SNHLY, FYNNEI. The CDR3 runs 15 residues. The CDR3 region is CASPPGPQTSYEQYF. The DNA for the CDR3 is TGTGCCAGCCCCCCGGGACCCCAAACCTCCTACGAGCAGTACTTC.

The chain has TRBV4-3 and TRBJ2-6; no firm D call. V dropped 2 bases and J dropped 2 bases, with 7 bases sitting between them. This CDR3 is built from 15 residues. CDR1 is LGHNA and CDR2 is YSLEER in the germline V gene. The CDR3 protein is CASSQTPPGANVLTF. CDR3 nucleotides: TGCGCCAGCAGCCAAACGCCACCTGGGGCCAACGTCCTGACTTTC.

CDR3 in DNA: TGTGCCAGCAGTTTGAGCCGTGAAAATCAGCCCCAGCATTTT. This gives the protein CASSLSRENQPQHF. The rearrangement uses TRBV12-3 or TRBV12-4 and TRBJ1-5; D gene uncertain. V was cut by 3 bases and J by 4 bases, with 10 bases left in between. CDR3 length: 14 residues.

J is TRBJ2-1 and V is TRBV19; D call uncertain. Germline CDR1 is LNHDA and CDR2 is SQIVND (reference sequence). V lost 7 bases and J lost 2, with 18 bases in between. The CDR3 has 16 residues. Here the CDR3 DNA reads TGTGCCAGTATTCCTAACTCCCCGTATGCCTACAATGAGCAGTTCTTC. Encoded protein: CASIPNSPYAYNEQFF.

The rearrangement uses TRBV7-6 and TRBJ2-1; D not certain. The CDR3 loop spans 16 amino acids. The V end lost 0 bases, the J end lost 7 bases, and 16 bases lay between the germline ends. Germline V gene data show CDR1 as SGHVS and CDR2 as FNYEAQ. CDR3 in DNA: TGTGCCAGCAGCTTAGCACAGATCTACGCCCTTAATGAGCAGTTCTTC. Its translation: CASSLAQIYALNEQFF. The full variable domain, with the rest looked up from reference TRBV7-6 and TRBJ2-1, is GAGVSQSPRYKVTKRGQDVALRCDPISGHVSLYWYRQALGQGPEFLTYFNYEAQQDKSGLPNDRFSAERPEGSISTLTIQRTEQRDSAMYRCASSLAQIYALNEQFFGPGTRLTVL.

This chain connects TRBV10-3 to TRBJ2-1, with D possibly matching TRBD1 (5 bases). CDR3 length equals 15 residues. CDR1 and CDR2 from the germline V gene are ENHRY and SYGVKD. Trimming left V 0 bases short and J 5 bases short, with 11 bases between. The CDR3 protein is CAISESKRGHNEQFF. CDR3 sequence (DNA): TGTGCCATCAGTGAGTCTAAAAGGGGCCACAATGAGCAGTTCTTC.

The rearrangement links TRBV7-9 to TRBJ2-7, with D perhaps TRBD2 (5 bases). The CDR3 contains 13 residues. The germline gives CDR1 SEHNR, CDR2 FQNEAQ (reference sequence). V was shortened by 0 bases and J by 6 bases, with 9 bases between the two germline ends. The CDR3 region has the DNA TGTGCCAGCAGCTTAGCGCCCGGGGTCGAGCAGTACTTC. This sequence encodes CASSLAPGVEQYF.

The chain combines TRBV29-1 with TRBJ2-7; no clear D. The CDR3 is made up of 11 amino acids. CDR1 and CDR2 (germline): SQVTM, ANQGSEA. Trimming took off 4 bases at V and 6 bases at J, with 10 bases between the two ends. The CDR3 nucleotides are TGCAGCGTTGTGGAGATCCGCGAGCAGTACTTC. Translation gives CSVVEIREQYF.

The chain uses TRBV20-1 and TRBJ2-3, with 10 bases fitting TRBD2. The CDR3 has 13 amino acids. The germline V gene has CDR1 DFQATT and CDR2 SNEGSKA (reference sequence). Losses at the gene ends were 3 bases for V and 4 bases for J; bases not matched to a gene: 1. The CDR3 is CSASSGRSDTQYF. The DNA of the CDR3 is TGCAGTGCTAGTAGCGGGAGGTCAGATACGCAGTATTTT.

V and J are TRBV4-1 and TRBJ2-7, with TRBD2 identical over 7 bases. The CDR3 runs to 17 residues. Looked up from germline, CDR1 is MGHRA and CDR2 is YSYEKL. Trimming removed 4 bases from V and 3 bases from J; junction bases left unmatched: 15. CDR3 nucleotides: TGCGCCAGCAGCCCAGGAGGGACTACTCAAACCTTCTACGAGCAGTACTTC. This gives the protein CASSPGGTTQTFYEQYF.

The V and J genes are TRBV4-1 and TRBJ2-5; no definite D call. The CDR3 runs 14 residues. The germline V gene encodes CDR1 MGHRA and CDR2 YSYEKL. Trimming left V 3 bases short and J 0 bases short, with 8 bases between. The CDR3 DNA reads as TGCGCCAGCAGCCATAGTTCGTACCAAGAGACCCAGTACTTC. Protein product: CASSHSSYQETQYF.

This chain uses TRBV10-2 with TRBJ2-7, with D perhaps matching TRBD2 (6 bases). With 8 bases removed from V and 3 bases from J, the gap between germline ends came to 11 bases. The germline gives CDR1 WSHSY, CDR2 SAAADI. The CDR3 extends over 12 amino acids. The CDR3 here is CASRAGYYEQYF. Here the CDR3 DNA reads TGCGCCAGCCGGGCGGGGTACTACGAGCAGTACTTC.